This TCR beta chain originates from a study of identical twins. General observations from the study: Twin pairs had excess sharing that was weaker in beta out-of-frame sequences.

This CDR3 region has 14 residues. Germline assignment: CDR1 DFQATT and CDR2 SNEGSKA (reference sequence). Trimming left V 5 bases short and J 0 bases short, with 11 bases between. TCRdb analysed the 5' RACE reads with MiXCR anew, one entry per CDR3 protein. The sample carries about 530,000 distinct CDR3 sequences, under 25% recorded once. This clonotype was counted only a few times. Its antigen remains unknown. These sequences were also reported in another study, on yellow fever vaccine responses in identical twins.

The chain uses TRBV20-1 and TRBJ2-1; D remains ambiguous. The TCR was taken from a woman in her late teens or twenties in good health. The sample consisted of CD4+ T cells sorted from blood. CDR3 sequence reads: CSALPTSSYNEQFF. DNA for the CDR3: TGCAGTGCTCTTCCTACGAGCTCCTACAATGAGCAGTTCTTC.